The 30 T cell receptor beta chains listed next were all sequenced from one sample in a study of blood T cell repertoires in COVID-19 (dated by TCRdb to 2018 to 2020). Libraries were built with the immunoSEQ multiplex PCR assay. TCRdb retrieved this table from immuneACCESS and kept in-frame rearrangements only. Not all clones are present; in checked studies, unresolved V genes account for under half, and no reason is known for the remainder. Counted in this sample were 250,000 to 300,000 clones; 80% to 85% of them appeared once. The ten biggest clones cover 2.5% to 3.5% of the sample. Sequencing input: peripheral blood. All receptors derive from a woman aged 55 to 70 with active or convalescent COVID-19.

The rearrangement joins TRBV6-4 to TRBJ2-1; 9 bases match TRBD2. Germline-derived CDR1 and CDR2 are MRHNA and SNTAGT. The CDR3 contains 16 residues. The V segment lost 2 bases and the J segment 3 bases; nucleotides outside the gene matches: 5. CDR3 protein: CASSDVAGVNYNEQFF. In nucleotides, the CDR3 is TGTGCCAGCAGTGACGTAGCGGGGGTCAACTACAATGAGCAGTTCTTC.

This chain joins TRBV3-1 (or the pseudogene TRBV3-2) and TRBJ1-1; 9 nucleotides line up with TRBD1. Unmatched junction bases numbered 2, after V lost 2 bases and J lost 1 base. The germline V gene has CDR1 LGHDT and CDR2 YNNKEL (reference sequence). CDR3 length equals 15 residues. The CDR3 region has the DNA TGTGCCAGCAGCCAACTACAGGGGGCGAACACTGAAGCTTTCTTT. It is translated as CASSQLQGANTEAFF.

The chain employs TRBV7-3 and TRBJ2-1, with 7 bases identical to TRBD1. The CDR3 has 19 residues. Germline V CDR1 and CDR2: SGHTA, FQGTGA. The J segment lost 6 bases and the V segment lost 3 bases, leaving 20 bases of the junction unmatched. This CDR3 reads CASSFNTPRSGTAFNEQFF. DNA for the CDR3: TGTGCCAGCAGCTTCAACACCCCCAGATCCGGGACAGCTTTCAATGAGCAGTTCTTC.

The chain carries TRBV9 and TRBJ2-7; the match to TRBD1 covers 8 bases. CDR1 SGDLS and CDR2 YYNGEE come from the germline V gene. The length of the CDR3 is 16 residues. V trimming: 0 bases; J trimming: 3 bases; junction bases outside the gene matches: 8. The DNA for the CDR3 is TGTGCCAGCAGCGTAGCTCAGGGACAGGAGCTCTACGAGCAGTACTTC. It translates to CASSVAQGQELYEQYF.

This rearrangement joins TRBV11-3 to TRBJ1-1, with 10 positions matching TRBD1. J was trimmed by 4 bases and V by 5 bases; bases with no gene match: 13. From germline, CDR1 is SGHNT and CDR2 YENEEA. This CDR3 comprises 17 residues. Here the CDR3 reads CASSQGGQGPWATEAFF. Written as DNA, the CDR3 is TGTGCCAGCAGCCAAGGGGGACAGGGGCCATGGGCCACTGAAGCTTTCTTT.

The V and J genes are TRBV7-2 and TRBJ1-5; D is perhaps TRBD1 (5 bases). Germline CDR1 SGHTA, CDR2 FQGNSA. This CDR3 is 19 amino acids long. The germline V and J ends were trimmed by 0 bases and 0 bases, with 18 bases remaining between them. As DNA, the CDR3 is TGTGCCAGCAGCTTAGCTATCCGGATCGGGGGTAATAGCAATCAGCCCCAGCATTTT. Amino acid sequence: CASSLAIRIGGNSNQPQHF.

The CDR3 loop is CASSSIPGVSTEAFF. Written as DNA, the CDR3 is TGTGCCAGTAGTTCTATCCCAGGGGTAAGCACTGAAGCTTTCTTT. This rearrangement joins TRBV19 to TRBJ1-1, with D maybe TRBD1 (6 bases). This CDR3 contains 15 residues. The germline V and J ends were trimmed by 5 bases and 4 bases, with 17 bases remaining between them. The germline gives CDR1 LNHDA, CDR2 SQIVND (reference sequence).

This clone was found once. CDR3 loop: CASSLAGQALGYNSPLHF. CDR3 coding DNA: TGTGCCAGCAGCTTGGCGGGACAGGCTTTAGGGTATAATTCACCCCTCCACTTT. The chain joins TRBV5-6 to TRBJ1-6; 8 nucleotides align to TRBD1. With 0 bases clipped from V and 4 bases from J, the junction kept 9 bases outside the gene matches. This CDR3 contains 18 residues. Germline V gene sequence: CDR1 SGHDT, CDR2 YYEEEE.

This clone was seen only once. The rearrangement uses TRBV27 and TRBJ2-1; TRBD2 aligns across 12 bases. This CDR3 has 15 residues. J lost 7 bases, V lost 6 bases, and 7 bases had no gene match. Germline V gene sequence: CDR1 MNHEY, CDR2 SMNVEV (reference sequence). This CDR3 is CASRTLAGGPNEQFF. As DNA, the CDR3 is TGTGCCAGCAGAACGCTAGCGGGGGGGCCAAATGAGCAGTTCTTC.

The chain employs TRBV19 and TRBJ2-5, with D unclear. The CDR3 runs to 13 residues. V shed 3 bases and J shed 1 base, with 6 bases lying between them. Germline V gene data show CDR1 as LNHDA and CDR2 as SQIVND (reference sequence). The CDR3, as DNA: TGTGCCAGTAGTATTTCCAGCCAAGAGACCCAGTACTTC. It translates to CASSISSQETQYF.

The chain carries TRBV25-1 and TRBJ1-4; 8 bases agree with TRBD1. This CDR3 contains 14 residues. Germline CDR1 and CDR2: MGHDK and SYGVNS. With V trimmed by 4 bases and J by 7 bases, 5 bases remained unmatched. The CDR3 spells CASSALGTGEKLFF. The CDR3 region has the DNA TGTGCCAGCAGTGCCCTGGGGACAGGTGAAAAACTGTTTTTT. Supplemented by reference TRBV25-1 and TRBJ1-4, the full variable domain reads EADIYQTPRYLVIGTGKKITLECSQTMGHDKMYWYQQDPGMELHLIHYSYGVNSTEKGDLSSESTVSRIRTEHFPLTLESARPSHTSQYLCASSALGTGEKLFFGSGTQLSVL.

This clone has a handful of counts. The J gene is TRBJ1-6, the V gene TRBV30; D may be TRBD1 (5 bases). The length of the CDR3 is 13 residues. Germline CDR1 reads GTSNPN; CDR2 reads SVGIG (reference sequence). Trimming took off 1 base at V and 9 bases at J, with 10 bases between the two ends. The CDR3 loop is CAWSEGVSSPLHF. DNA for the CDR3: TGTGCCTGGAGTGAAGGGGTAAGTTCACCCCTCCACTTT. Based on the CDR3 plus reference TRBV30 and TRBJ1-6, the full variable domain is SQTIHQWPATLVQPVGSPLSLECTVEGTSNPNLYWYRQAAGRGLQLLFYSVGIGQISSEVPQNLSASRPQDRQFILSSKKLLLSDSGFYLCAWSEGVSSPLHFGNGTRLTVT.

About this clone itself: In the same sample, other DNA sequences code for this CDR3. V gene TRBV9 combines with J gene TRBJ1-1; 8 bases are a match to TRBD1. Trimming removed 3 bases from V and 4 bases from J; junction bases left unmatched: 2. Germline CDR1 reads SGDLS; CDR2 reads YYNGEE. The CDR3 runs 13 residues. In DNA form, the CDR3 reads TGTGCCAGCAGCGCTACAGGGGGCACTGAAGCTTTCTTT. Residues: CASSATGGTEAFF.

The rearrangement links TRBV19 to TRBJ2-1, with D possibly TRBD2 on 7 matching bases. Between the trimmed V and J ends, which lost 10 bases and 4 bases, there was a span of 17 bases. Per germline, CDR1 LNHDA and CDR2 SQIVND (reference sequence). The CDR3 length is 14 residues. CDR3 amino acids: CATDKGGGYNEQFF. The CDR3 coding sequence is TGTGCCACCGATAAGGGGGGGGGATACAATGAGCAGTTCTTC.

This chain uses TRBV6-2 or TRBV6-3 with TRBJ2-1; D perhaps matches TRBD2 (6 bases). The CDR3 extends over 14 amino acids. Looked up from germline, CDR1 is MNHEY and CDR2 is SVGEGT. V lost 4 bases and J 1 base, leaving 8 bases between the germline ends. As DNA, the CDR3 is TGTGCCAGCAGTTCCGGGGGTTCCTACAATGAGCAGTTCTTC. Amino acids: CASSSGGSYNEQFF.

This clone has just a few counts. The chain couples TRBV19 to TRBJ2-7; 8 bases are shared with TRBD2. This CDR3 spans 15 amino acids. Germline V gene data show CDR1 as LNHDA and CDR2 as SQIVND (reference sequence). Trimming took 5 bases from V and 2 from J; bases not matched to a gene: 8. The CDR3 sequence: CASSLSIAGTYEQYF. The CDR3 DNA reads TGTGCCAGTAGTCTGTCCATAGCGGGGACCTACGAGCAGTACTTC. The entire variable domain, with the rest obtained from reference TRBV19 and TRBJ2-7, is as follows: DGGITQSPKYLFRKEGQNVTLSCEQNLNHDAMYWYRQDPGQGLRLIYYSQIVNDFQKGDIAEGYSVSREKKESFPLTVTSAQKNPTAFYLCASSLSIAGTYEQYFGPGTRLTVT.

The chain joins TRBV7-9 to TRBJ2-1; TRBD1 is a possible D gene (5 bases). V dropped 1 base and J dropped 0 bases, with 16 bases sitting between them. This CDR3 comprises 18 residues. CDR1 SEHNR and CDR2 FQNEAQ come from the germline V gene (reference sequence). In DNA, the CDR3 is TGTGCCAGCAGCTTAGGAAGGCCAGGGCACAGCTCCTACAATGAGCAGTTCTTC. Its translation is CASSLGRPGHSSYNEQFF. Filled out from reference TRBV7-9 and TRBJ2-1, the complete variable domain reads DTGVSQNPRHKITKRGQNVTFRCDPISEHNRLYWYRQTLGQGPEFLTYFQNEAQLEKSRLLSDRFSAERPKGSFSTLEIQRTEQGDSAMYLCASSLGRPGHSSYNEQFFGPGTRLTVL.

The rearrangement links TRBV9 to TRBJ2-7; 8 bases are shared with TRBD1. V trimming: 3 bases; J trimming: 5 bases; junction bases outside the gene matches: 7. CDR1 and CDR2 (germline): SGDLS, YYNGEE. The CDR3 is 14 amino acids. The CDR3 loop is CASSGGTGGDEQYF. The CDR3 DNA reads TGTGCCAGCAGCGGTGGGACAGGTGGCGACGAGCAGTACTTC.

This rearrangement joins TRBV9 to TRBJ2-6, with D unresolved. CDR1 and CDR2 from the germline V gene are SGDLS and YYNGEE. V dropped 4 bases and J dropped 0 bases, with 5 bases sitting between them. The CDR3 has 14 amino acids. This chain's CDR3 is CASSPLSGANVLTF. The CDR3 nucleotides read TGTGCCAGCAGCCCACTCTCTGGGGCCAACGTCCTGACTTTC.

This clone has only a few counts. V is TRBV18 and J is TRBJ2-7; D is perhaps TRBD2 (7 bases). Germline V gene lookup returns CDR1 KGHSH and CDR2 LQKENI. The CDR3 is made up of 14 amino acids. V lost 3 bases and J lost 4, with 13 bases in between. CDR3 sequence: CASSPWGGEYEQYF. CDR3 nucleotides: TGTGCCAGCTCACCCTGGGGGGGCGAGTACGAGCAGTACTTC.

V usage is TRBV5-4 and J usage is TRBJ2-7; 8 bases map to TRBD1. CDR1 is SGHNT, CDR2 YYREEE, per germline (reference sequence). V gave up 4 bases and J gave up 7 bases; unmatched junction bases: 7. The CDR3 consists of 13 residues. Here the CDR3 reads CASSTGTGDEQYF. The CDR3 DNA is TGTGCCAGCAGCACCGGGACAGGAGATGAGCAGTACTTC.

This chain links TRBV3-1 (or the pseudogene TRBV3-2) with TRBJ2-1, with 7 nucleotides matching TRBD1. Germline CDR1 is LGHDT and CDR2 is YNNKEL (reference sequence). J lost 3 bases, V lost 10 bases, and 6 bases had no gene match. The CDR3 has 13 amino acids. Here the CDR3 reads CATGRDSYNEQFF. Written as DNA, the CDR3 is TGTGCCACCGGCCGGGACAGCTACAATGAGCAGTTCTTC.

The gene calls are TRBV11-3 and TRBJ2-3; 7 nucleotides match TRBD1. The CDR3 length is 15 residues. J was trimmed by 0 bases and V by 4 bases; bases with no gene match: 4. Germline assignment: CDR1 SGHNT and CDR2 YENEEA. The CDR3 nucleotides read TGTGCCAGCAGCTCGGGACAGACTAGCACAGATACGCAGTATTTT. Translation: CASSSGQTSTDTQYF.

The V and J genes are TRBV6-6 and TRBJ2-5; 10 nucleotides align to TRBD2. The germline V gene has CDR1 MNHNY and CDR2 SVGAGI (reference sequence). V was pared by 8 bases and J by 2 bases, with 5 bases of the junction left unmatched. The CDR3 runs 14 residues. The CDR3 spells CASLAGDLQETQYF. CDR3 sequence (DNA): TGTGCCAGCCTAGCGGGAGACCTACAAGAGACCCAGTACTTC.

The chain is built from TRBV6-5 and TRBJ1-6; 9 bases fit TRBD1. The CDR3 consists of 15 residues. The trim removed 4 bases at V and 8 bases at J, leaving 6 bases unmatched. Germline V gene lookup returns CDR1 MNHEY and CDR2 SVGAGI. In DNA, the CDR3 is TGTGCCAGCAGTTCCGGGGACAGGGCCTATTCACCCCTCCACTTT. Translation: CASSSGDRAYSPLHF.

V gene TRBV6-1 combines with J gene TRBJ1-1; a weak D match, TRBD1 (5 bases). Germline CDR1 reads MNHNS; CDR2 reads SASEGT. The V and J ends lost 2 bases and 3 bases respectively, with 7 bases between them. The CDR3 is 13 amino acids. The CDR3: CASSEWGDTEAFF. The CDR3 DNA reads as TGTGCCAGCAGTGAATGGGGGGACACTGAAGCTTTCTTT.

The table lists this clone with a count of one. V and J are TRBV12-3 or TRBV12-4 and TRBJ1-1; D unclear. The CDR3 is 11 residues long. V dropped 7 bases and J dropped 4 bases, with 7 bases sitting between them. The CDR3 region is CASTIRTEAFF. The CDR3 coding sequence is TGTGCCAGCACTATCCGCACTGAAGCTTTCTTT.

V usage is TRBV19 and J usage is TRBJ1-5; D unclear. Germline CDR1 LNHDA, CDR2 SQIVND (reference sequence). The CDR3 extends over 14 amino acids. The germline V and J ends were trimmed by 3 bases and 7 bases, with 13 bases remaining between them. CDR3: CASSMSGPNQPQHF. CDR3 DNA sequence: TGTGCCAGTAGTATGTCAGGTCCCAACCAGCCCCAGCATTTT.

As DNA, the CDR3 is TGTGCCAGCAGACTAGGGGGCACCGGGGAGCTGTTTTTT. This codes for CASRLGGTGELFF. The chain couples TRBV28 to TRBJ2-2, with D possibly being TRBD1 (6 bases). Germline CDR1 reads MDHEN; CDR2 reads SYDVKM. There are 13 residues in the CDR3. The V end was cut by 6 bases, the J end by 4 bases, with 9 bases between.

V usage is TRBV2 and J usage is TRBJ1-1, with 8 bases lining up with TRBD1. Germline CDR1 reads SNHLY; CDR2 reads FYNNEI. The CDR3 loop spans 14 amino acids. V was clipped by 6 bases and J by 4 bases; unmatched bases: 7. CDR3 bases: TGTGCCAGCAGCCCCTTTACAGGGGGCACTGAAGCTTTCTTT. This codes for CASSPFTGGTEAFF.